This T cell receptor (beta chain) was sequenced for a study of blood T cells in healthy people across ages. The authors extracted at least 5 micrograms of total RNA per sample. Germline CDR1 is ENHRY and CDR2 is SYGVKD. J gave up 8 bases and V 3 bases, and 15 bases lay outside the gene matches. The CDR3 has 16 amino acids. PCR was performed a second time for 7 to 11 cycles using a sample-barcoded 5' primer and a J-beta primer mix. A template-switch adaptor that had 12 random nucleotides put a tag on each cDNA molecule. TCRdb analysed the 5' RACE reads with MiXCR anew, one entry per CDR3 protein. The sample shows hundreds of thousands of distinct CDR3 sequences, 56% of them seen only once.

Sequencing was carried out using blood. This TCR was recovered from a middle-aged man in good health. The chain combines TRBV10-3 with TRBJ1-1; 7 nucleotides line up with TRBD1. The CDR3 DNA follows: TGTGCCATCAGTGAAGGACAGGACCAGGAGAATAGGGAAGCTTTCTTT. Its protein product is CAISEGQDQENREAFF.